Shown below are 6 T cell receptor beta chains from a single sample sequenced in a study of T cells after yellow fever vaccination. Each CDR3 protein gets one entry after TCRdb re-called the 5' RACE reads with MiXCR. The top ten hold around 16% of the sample, which has about 400,000 distinct CDR3 sequences, roughly 6.2% seen once. The sample consisted of PBMCs, taken 5 days after the yellow fever booster vaccination. These receptor sequences come from a man younger than 40 who received the YFV17D yellow fever vaccine.

This clonotype was counted at least ten times. V and J are TRBV3-1 and TRBJ1-4; D is unresolved. Germline V gene data show CDR1 as LGHDT and CDR2 as YNNKEL (reference sequence). The CDR3 runs to 15 residues. Trimming shortened V by 0 bases and J by 3 bases, and 8 bases separated the two germline ends. The CDR3 loop reads CASSQEGRPNEKLFF. CDR3 nucleotide sequence: TGTGCCAGCAGCCAAGAAGGAAGGCCTAATGAAAAACTGTTTTTT.

This chain uses TRBV7-2 with TRBJ1-1; 9 bases line up with TRBD1. The CDR3 totals 14 residues. Trimming cost V 4 bases and J 10 bases; bases outside gene matches: 10. The V gene's germline CDR1 is SGHTA and CDR2 FQGNSA. DNA for the CDR3: TGTGCCAGCAGCTCGCCCCTACAGGGGGCCTTAGCTTTCTTT. Amino acids: CASSSPLQGALAFF.

The chain is built from TRBV7-2 and TRBJ2-1; TRBD2 matches 9 bases. The V segment lost 4 bases and the J segment 9 bases; nucleotides outside the gene matches: 13. The CDR3 extends over 16 amino acids. Germline V gives CDR1 SGHTA, CDR2 FQGNSA. CDR3 in amino acids: CASSYSGSVSAAEQFF. The CDR3 DNA reads as TGTGCCAGCAGCTATAGCGGGAGTGTCTCAGCAGCTGAGCAGTTCTTC.

The chain has TRBV29-1 and TRBJ2-2; 8 bases are a match to TRBD1. V lost 1 base and J lost 4; bases outside the gene matches: 8. The length of the CDR3 is 16 residues. Germline V gene data show CDR1 as SQVTM and CDR2 as ANQGSEA. The CDR3 bases are TGCAGCGTTGAAGGACAGGGGATCTCTGGCACCGGGGAGCTGTTTTTT. Translation gives CSVEGQGISGTGELFF.

The J gene is TRBJ2-3, the V gene TRBV20-1; 8 nucleotides agree with TRBD1. Germline trimming cut 4 bases from V and 2 bases from J; bases unmatched to any gene: 5. This CDR3 has 14 amino acids. Germline V CDR1 and CDR2: DFQATT, SNEGSKA (reference sequence). CDR3: CSAKRQGNTDTQYF. As DNA, the CDR3 is TGCAGTGCTAAACGACAGGGGAACACAGATACGCAGTATTTT.

Only a few counts were recorded for this clonotype. V gene TRBV5-6 combines with J gene TRBJ1-1; perhaps TRBD1 as D (5 bases). The V end was cut by 1 base, the J end by 0 bases, with 7 bases between. The germline V gene has CDR1 SGHDT and CDR2 YYEEEE. CDR3 length equals 14 residues. The DNA for the CDR3 is TGTGCCAGCAGCTTGAGGACACTGAACACTGAAGCTTTCTTT. This codes for CASSLRTLNTEAFF.